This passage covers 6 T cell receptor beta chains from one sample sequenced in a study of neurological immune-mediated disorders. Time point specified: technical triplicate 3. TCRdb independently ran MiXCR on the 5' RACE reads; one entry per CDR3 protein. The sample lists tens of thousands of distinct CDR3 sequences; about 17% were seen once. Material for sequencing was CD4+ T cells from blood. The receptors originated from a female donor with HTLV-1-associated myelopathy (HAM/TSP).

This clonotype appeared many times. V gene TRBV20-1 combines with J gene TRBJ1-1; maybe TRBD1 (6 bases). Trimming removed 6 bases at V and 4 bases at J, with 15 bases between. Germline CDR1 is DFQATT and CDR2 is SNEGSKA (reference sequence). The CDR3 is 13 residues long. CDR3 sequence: CSATGQLTTEAFF. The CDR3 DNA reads TGCAGTGCGACCGGACAGCTGACCACTGAAGCTTTCTTT.

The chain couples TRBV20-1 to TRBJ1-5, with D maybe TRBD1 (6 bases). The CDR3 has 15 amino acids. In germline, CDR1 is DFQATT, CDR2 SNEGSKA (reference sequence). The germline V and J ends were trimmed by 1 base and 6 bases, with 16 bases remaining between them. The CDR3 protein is CSARATQGQGQPQHF. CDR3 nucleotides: TGCAGTGCTAGAGCCACCCAGGGGCAAGGTCAGCCCCAGCATTTT.

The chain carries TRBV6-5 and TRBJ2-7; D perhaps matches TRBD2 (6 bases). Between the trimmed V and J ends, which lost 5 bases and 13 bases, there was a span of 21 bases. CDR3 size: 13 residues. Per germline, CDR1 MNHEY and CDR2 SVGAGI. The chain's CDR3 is CASSGDFSYDQYF. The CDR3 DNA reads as TGTGCCAGCAGTGGGGACTTTTCCTACGATCAATACTTC.

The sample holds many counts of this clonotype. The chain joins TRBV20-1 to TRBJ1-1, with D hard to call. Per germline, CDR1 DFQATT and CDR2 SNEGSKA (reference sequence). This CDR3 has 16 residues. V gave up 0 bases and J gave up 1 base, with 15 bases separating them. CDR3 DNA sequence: TGCAGTGCTAGAGAGGTCGGTGCACAGCCGAACACTGAAGCTTTCTTT. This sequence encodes CSAREVGAQPNTEAFF.

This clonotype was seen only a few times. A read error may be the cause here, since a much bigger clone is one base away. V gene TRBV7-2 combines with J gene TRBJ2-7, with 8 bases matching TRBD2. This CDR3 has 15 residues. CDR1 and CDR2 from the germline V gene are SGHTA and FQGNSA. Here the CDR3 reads CSSSFAGGDYYEQYF. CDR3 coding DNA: TGTTCCAGCAGCTTCGCGGGGGGAGATTACTACGAGCAGTACTTC.

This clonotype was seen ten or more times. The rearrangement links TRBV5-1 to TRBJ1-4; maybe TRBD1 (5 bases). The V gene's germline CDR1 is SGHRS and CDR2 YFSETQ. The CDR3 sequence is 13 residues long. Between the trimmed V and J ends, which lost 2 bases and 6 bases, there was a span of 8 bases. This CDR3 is CASSFSRDEKLFF. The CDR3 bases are TGCGCCAGCAGCTTTAGCAGGGATGAAAAACTGTTTTTT. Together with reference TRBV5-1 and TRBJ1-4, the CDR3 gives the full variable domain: KAGVTQTPRYLIKTRGQQVTLSCSPISGHRSVSWYQQTPGQGLQFLFEYFSETQRNKGNFPGRFSGRQFSNSRSEMNVSTLELGDSALYLCASSFSRDEKLFFGSGTQLSVL.